Shown below are 13 T cell receptor beta chains from a single sample sequenced in a study of shared clonotypes between healthy human individuals. Profiling relied on immunoSEQ multiplex PCR, and the TCRdb table lists in-frame clones only, not all of them. The data show more than 1 million clones, 70% to 80% seen once. The sequenced sample consisted of memory CD4+ T cells from PBMCs. Subset specified: CD45RA-negative fraction. These receptors all stem from a man aged 18 to 30 in good health. Some clones in this sample may be carry-over from other donors' samples.

This clone was counted once. The gene calls are TRBV5-4 and TRBJ2-1, with TRBD2 as a possible D gene (5 bases). Germline CDR1 is SGHNT and CDR2 is YYREEE (reference sequence). Between the trimmed V and J ends, which lost 2 bases and 2 bases, there was a span of 11 bases. The CDR3 runs to 15 residues. CDR3 amino acids: CASSLRLATYNEQFF. The CDR3 DNA reads as TGTGCCAGCAGCTTACGTCTAGCTACCTACAATGAGCAGTTCTTC.

V is TRBV5-4 and J is TRBJ1-2; 7 nucleotides line up with TRBD1. The CDR3 has 15 residues. Germline V lookup: CDR1 SGHNT, CDR2 YYREEE (reference sequence). V was pared by 3 bases and J by 5 bases, with 10 bases of the junction left unmatched. The CDR3 DNA reads TGTGCCAGCAGCTGGGGGCAGACAGGGACTTATGGCTACACCTTC. It translates to CASSWGQTGTYGYTF.

This chain links TRBV4-1 with TRBJ1-4; D gene unclear. The V gene's germline CDR1 is MGHRA and CDR2 YSYEKL. V gave up 3 bases and J gave up 8 bases, with 10 bases separating them. This CDR3 has 13 amino acids. The CDR3 region is CASSQIFREKLFF. In DNA form, the CDR3 reads TGCGCCAGCAGCCAGATCTTTCGGGAAAAACTGTTTTTT.

V is TRBV2 and J is TRBJ1-1, with TRBD1 matching over 9 bases. The V segment lost 4 bases and the J segment 10 bases; nucleotides outside the gene matches: 10. CDR1 is SNHLY, CDR2 FYNNEI, per germline. The CDR3 covers 14 residues. CDR3 residues: CASSAITGTGRAFF. For the CDR3, the DNA is TGTGCCAGCAGTGCTATCACCGGGACAGGGAGAGCTTTCTTT.

As for this clone: One end of the junction does not line up with germline, which may come from a read error. The rearrangement joins TRBV6-1 to TRBJ2-7, with 7 bases fitting TRBD2. The CDR3 is made up of 12 amino acids. Germline loops: CDR1 MNHNS, CDR2 SASEGT. CDR3 sequence: CASSRTRDRGDF. The DNA of the CDR3 is TGTGCCAGCAGTCGAACGAGGGACCGGGGGGACTTC.

CDR3 coding DNA: TGTGCCAGCAGTTTATTCCCCTCGAAATTGAGCAATCAGCCCCAGCATTTT. Translation: CASSLFPSKLSNQPQHF. J is TRBJ1-5 and V is TRBV27; D is unresolved. The V end was cut by 1 base, the J end by 1 base, with 14 bases between. The length of the CDR3 is 17 residues. CDR1 and CDR2 from the germline V gene are MNHEY and SMNVEV (reference sequence).

This clone was detected only a few times. V and J are TRBV5-1 and TRBJ2-5; 7 nucleotides agree with TRBD2. V gave up 2 bases and J gave up 3 bases; unmatched junction bases: 4. The CDR3 runs 14 residues. Germline CDR1 is SGHRS and CDR2 is YFSETQ. CDR3 nucleotide sequence: TGCGCCAGCAGCTTTGGAGCGGGAAAAGAGACCCAGTACTTC. This sequence encodes CASSFGAGKETQYF.

This chain links TRBV5-1 with TRBJ2-2; 9 bases map to TRBD2. The V gene's germline CDR1 is SGHRS and CDR2 YFSETQ. The CDR3 totals 16 residues. The V and J ends lost 0 bases and 6 bases, in that order; junction bases with no gene match: 6. CDR3 sequence: CASSLESGRSSGELFF. CDR3 bases: TGCGCCAGCAGCTTGGAGAGCGGGAGGTCTTCCGGGGAGCTGTTTTTT.

This chain joins TRBV11-2 and TRBJ1-4; D call uncertain. The length of the CDR3 is 12 residues. In germline, CDR1 is SGHAT, CDR2 FQNNGV. V was clipped by 5 bases and J by 5 bases, with 6 bases between them. CDR3 sequence reads: CASSRLNEKLFF. CDR3 nucleotides: TGTGCCAGCAGCCGACTAAATGAAAAACTGTTTTTT.

This chain connects TRBV29-1 to TRBJ2-1; no reliable D call. The CDR3 runs 13 residues. V dropped 0 bases and J dropped 15 bases, with 18 bases sitting between them. Germline V gene sequence: CDR1 SQVTM, CDR2 ANQGSEA. The CDR3 region is CSVEDLRRQYGFF. CDR3 DNA sequence: TGCAGCGTTGAAGATCTTCGTCGACAATACGGGTTCTTC.

With regard to this clone: This sample includes further DNA sequences coding for the same CDR3. V and J are TRBV5-1 and TRBJ2-3, with D tentatively TRBD1 or TRBD2 (6 bases each). Trimming stripped 0 bases from V and 2 bases from J, with 7 bases between. This CDR3 has 14 residues. CDR1 is SGHRS, CDR2 YFSETQ, per germline. DNA for the CDR3: TGCGCCAGCAGCTTGGCGGGGGCCACAGATACGCAGTATTTT. Encoded protein: CASSLAGATDTQYF.

This chain connects TRBV9 to TRBJ2-3; 15 bases are shared with TRBD2. CDR1 and CDR2 (germline): SGDLS, YYNGEE. Trimming cost V 0 bases and J 8 bases; bases outside gene matches: 4. The CDR3 runs 16 residues. The CDR3 region has the DNA TGTGCCAGCAGCGTAGGGACTAGCGGGAGGGTGGTTACGCAGTATTTT. This encodes CASSVGTSGRVVTQYF. The full variable domain, in which reference TRBV9 and TRBJ2-3 provide the parts outside the CDR3, is DSGVTQTPKHLITATGQRVTLRCSPRSGDLSVYWYQQSLDQGLQFLIQYYNGEERAKGNILERFSAQQFPDLHSELNLSSLELGDSALYFCASSVGTSGRVVTQYFGPGTRLTVL.

J is TRBJ2-7 and V is TRBV13; D not certain. The CDR3 spans 15 residues. Looked up from germline, CDR1 is PRHDT and CDR2 is FYEKMQ (reference sequence). Trimming shortened V by 4 bases and J by 1 base, and 14 bases separated the two germline ends. The CDR3 DNA reads TGTGCCAGCAGCTCCCGACGGCGATTATCCTACGAGCAGTACTTC. Its protein product is CASSSRRRLSYEQYF.